These 21 T cell receptor beta chains share one sample of origin, sequenced in a study of blood T cells in healthy people across ages. Combining a sample-barcoded 5' primer with a J-beta primer mix, a second PCR ran for about 7 to 11 cycles. MiXCR was run by TCRdb on the 5' RACE reads, yielding one entry per CDR3 protein. The table includes approximately 830,000 distinct CDR3 sequences, approximately 67% detected once. The sequenced sample was blood. The receptors derive from a man in his thirties or forties in good health.

In its sample, this clonotype was seen once. The gene calls are TRBV20-1 and TRBJ2-1; weak D call: TRBD2 (7 bases). CDR1 and CDR2 from the germline V gene are DFQATT and SNEGSKA (reference sequence). The V end was cut by 3 bases, the J end by 7 bases, with 16 bases between. The CDR3 length is 14 residues. The CDR3 DNA follows: TGCAGTGCTAGCGGGGGCCGCGGGGGAAATGAGCAGTTCTTC. Amino acids: CSASGGRGGNEQFF.

The chain links TRBV28 to TRBJ2-5; either TRBD1 or TRBD2 may fit D (6 bases each). CDR1 is MDHEN, CDR2 SYDVKM, per germline. V lost 7 bases and J lost 4, with 25 bases in between. CDR3 length: 17 residues. The CDR3 is CASTQSWGAEASETQYF. CDR3 coding DNA: TGTGCCAGCACCCAATCGTGGGGGGCCGAGGCCTCAGAGACCCAGTACTTC.

The chain carries TRBV2 and TRBJ2-2, with 8 bases that match TRBD1. Germline-derived CDR1 and CDR2 are SNHLY and FYNNEI. CDR3 size: 14 residues. Trimming at V came to 6 bases and at J to 5 bases, leaving 5 bases not matched to a gene. The CDR3 sequence: CASRGQVETGELFF. The CDR3, as DNA: TGTGCCAGCAGGGGACAGGTGGAAACCGGGGAGCTGTTTTTT.

The gene calls are TRBV7-9 and TRBJ1-2; D unresolved. Per the germline V gene, CDR1 is SEHNR and CDR2 is FQNEAQ (reference sequence). With 5 bases removed from V and 8 bases from J, the gap between germline ends came to 18 bases. CDR3 length: 14 residues. The CDR3 nucleotides read TGTGCCAGCAGCCCCCGACGGCCCCCCTTGGGCTACACCTTC. It codes for CASSPRRPPLGYTF.

V is TRBV27 and J is TRBJ2-7, with 7 positions matching TRBD1. Germline V CDR1 and CDR2: MNHEY, SMNVEV (reference sequence). The CDR3 has 16 residues. The junction had 9 bases not matched to a gene; V was cut back by 3 bases and J by 1 base. CDR3 sequence: CASSFAPGQASYEQYF. CDR3 bases: TGTGCCAGCAGTTTTGCTCCCGGACAGGCATCCTACGAGCAGTACTTC.

This chain joins TRBV4-2 and TRBJ2-1, with 8 bases that match TRBD2. Germline V gene data show CDR1 as LGHNA and CDR2 as YNFKEQ. CDR3 length equals 15 residues. V lost 0 bases to trimming and J lost 8 bases; unmatched junction nucleotides: 6. CDR3 sequence reads: CASSQESGGRDEQFF. The CDR3 bases are TGTGCCAGCAGCCAAGAGTCGGGGGGGCGGGATGAGCAGTTCTTC.

V and J are TRBV29-1 and TRBJ1-6; D gene unclear. Deletions cut 4 bases from V and 6 bases from J, with 10 bases between. This CDR3 is 13 amino acids long. Germline assignment: CDR1 SQVTM and CDR2 ANQGSEA. CDR3 in DNA: TGCAGCGTTGCGAACAGTCTTAATTCACCCCTCCACTTT. Translating gives CSVANSLNSPLHF.

At least ten counts were recorded for this clonotype. The rearrangement joins TRBV5-1 to TRBJ2-1; D tentatively fits TRBD1 or TRBD2 (5 bases each). The V and J ends lost 0 bases and 8 bases respectively, with 6 bases between them. Germline CDR1 is SGHRS and CDR2 is YFSETQ. This CDR3 has 12 amino acids. The CDR3 DNA reads TGCGCCAGCAGCTTGGTGGGGGATGAGCAGTTCTTC. Amino acids: CASSLVGDEQFF.

The rearrangement links TRBV7-2 to TRBJ2-6; D is ambiguous. The V gene's germline CDR1 is SGHTA and CDR2 FQGNSA. V was trimmed by 11 bases and J by 0 bases, leaving 11 bases between them. This CDR3 contains 14 residues. The CDR3 here is CAEEPYSGANVLTF. In nucleotides, the CDR3 is TGTGCCGAGGAGCCTTACTCTGGGGCCAACGTCCTGACTTTC.

The chain uses TRBV29-1 and TRBJ2-3; 10 bases are a match to TRBD2. The CDR3 loop spans 15 amino acids. Germline CDR1 reads SQVTM; CDR2 reads ANQGSEA. J lost 1 base, V lost 3 bases, and 4 bases had no gene match. As DNA, the CDR3 is TGCAGCGTTGAGCTAGCGGGGGCGGGCACAGATACGCAGTATTTT. Its protein product is CSVELAGAGTDTQYF.

J is TRBJ1-1 and V is TRBV18, with 7 bases matching TRBD1. V lost 1 base and J lost 7; bases outside the gene matches: 3. Germline V CDR1 and CDR2: KGHSH, LQKENI. This CDR3 has 13 residues. The CDR3 region has the DNA TGTGCCAGCTCACCACATAACAGGGGTGAAGCTTTCTTT. This translates into CASSPHNRGEAFF. Full variable domain (missing parts from reference TRBV18 and TRBJ1-1): NAGVMQNPRHLVRRRGQEARLRCSPMKGHSHVYWYRQLPEEGLKFMVYLQKENIIDESGMPKERFSAEFPKEGPSILRIQQVVRGDSAAYFCASSPHNRGEAFFGQGTRLTVV.

The V and J genes are TRBV9 and TRBJ2-3; TRBD2 aligns across 14 bases. Looked up from germline, CDR1 is SGDLS and CDR2 is YYNGEE. This CDR3 spans 18 amino acids. Trimming at V came to 4 bases and at J to 0 bases, leaving 7 bases not matched to a gene. The CDR3 region has the DNA TGTGCCAGCAGCTCCGGGACTAGCGGGGGTAGGAGCACAGATACGCAGTATTTT. Translated: CASSSGTSGGRSTDTQYF.

This chain uses TRBV21-1 with TRBJ2-7. TRBV21-1 is deemed a pseudogene. The CDR3 totals 12 residues. The CDR3 spells CASSKEGNEQYF. In DNA, the CDR3 is TGTGCCAGCAGCAAAGAAGGTAACGAGCAGTACTTC.

The V gene is TRBV5-1, the J gene TRBJ1-6; D gene ambiguous. Germline assignment: CDR1 SGHRS and CDR2 YFSETQ. V was pared by 0 bases and J by 12 bases, with 10 bases between. This CDR3 region has 13 residues. In nucleotides, the CDR3 is TGCGCCAGCAGCTTGGAAGATCGCCGACCCCTCCACTTT. It encodes CASSLEDRRPLHF.

The V and J genes are TRBV20-1 and TRBJ1-2; TRBD1 is a possible D gene (6 bases). Germline V gene data show CDR1 as DFQATT and CDR2 as SNEGSKA (reference sequence). The CDR3 is 13 amino acids. Trimming took off 3 bases at V and 2 bases at J, with 10 bases between the two ends. The CDR3 sequence is CSARLRGNYGYTF. The CDR3 nucleotides are TGCAGTGCTAGGTTAAGGGGGAACTATGGCTACACCTTC.

The genes are TRBV6-1 and TRBJ2-1, with TRBD2 identical over 8 bases. This CDR3 spans 14 amino acids. The V gene's germline CDR1 is MNHNS and CDR2 SASEGT. The ends lost 7 bases at V and 7 bases at J; junction bases unmatched: 9. Here the CDR3 DNA reads TGTGCCAGCACTTCAGGGACTAGACTTAATGAGCAGTTCTTC. It codes for CASTSGTRLNEQFF.

The V call is TRBV7-9, the J call TRBJ1-2; 7 nucleotides line up with TRBD1. J was trimmed by 2 bases and V by 5 bases; bases with no gene match: 8. The length of the CDR3 is 15 residues. Germline lookup yields CDR1 SEHNR and CDR2 FQNEAQ (reference sequence). CDR3 protein: CASSLRTGENYGYTF. CDR3 coding DNA: TGTGCCAGCAGCCTACGGACAGGAGAAAACTATGGCTACACCTTC.

This clonotype has at least ten counts. This chain connects TRBV7-2 to TRBJ1-2, with D hard to call. Germline lookup yields CDR1 SGHTA and CDR2 FQGNSA. The CDR3 spans 13 residues. V was cut by 3 bases and J by 3 bases, with 8 bases left in between. The CDR3 coding sequence is TGTGCCAGCAGCTTCGGCAGCGACTATGGCTACACCTTC. As protein: CASSFGSDYGYTF.

The V gene is TRBV18, the J gene TRBJ2-5, with D tentatively TRBD1 or TRBD2 (5 bases each). Germline V lookup: CDR1 KGHSH, CDR2 LQKENI. Trimming took 5 bases from V and 11 from J, leaving 18 bases between them. The CDR3 is 13 residues long. CDR3 in amino acids: CASSSQEAREQYF. DNA of the CDR3: TGTGCCAGCTCAAGCCAGGAAGCCAGGGAGCAGTACTTC.

This clonotype was picked up many times. This rearrangement joins TRBV5-1 to TRBJ2-1, with D possibly TRBD1 on 6 matching bases. This CDR3 is 15 amino acids long. Trimming shortened V by 2 bases and J by 6 bases, and 15 bases separated the two germline ends. The germline CDR1 and CDR2 sequences are SGHRS and YFSETQ. The chain's CDR3 is CASSLNPGVGNEQFF. CDR3 bases: TGCGCCAGCAGCTTAAACCCAGGGGTCGGCAATGAGCAGTTCTTC. The whole variable domain, filled in from reference TRBV5-1 and TRBJ2-1, reads KAGVTQTPRYLIKTRGQQVTLSCSPISGHRSVSWYQQTPGQGLQFLFEYFSETQRNKGNFPGRFSGRQFSNSRSEMNVSTLELGDSALYLCASSLNPGVGNEQFFGPGTRLTVL.

The chain combines TRBV18 with TRBJ2-7; a weak D match, TRBD1 (6 bases). The V end lost 6 bases, the J end lost 2 bases, and 14 bases lay between the germline ends. This CDR3 is 14 amino acids long. Looked up from germline, CDR1 is KGHSH and CDR2 is LQKENI. CDR3 protein: CASSLTGQAYEQYF. The CDR3 DNA reads TGTGCCAGCTCCCTGACAGGACAAGCCTACGAGCAGTACTTC. Looking up the rest from reference TRBV18 and TRBJ2-7 gives the full variable domain: NAGVMQNPRHLVRRRGQEARLRCSPMKGHSHVYWYRQLPEEGLKFMVYLQKENIIDESGMPKERFSAEFPKEGPSILRIQQVVRGDSAAYFCASSLTGQAYEQYFGPGTRLTVT.